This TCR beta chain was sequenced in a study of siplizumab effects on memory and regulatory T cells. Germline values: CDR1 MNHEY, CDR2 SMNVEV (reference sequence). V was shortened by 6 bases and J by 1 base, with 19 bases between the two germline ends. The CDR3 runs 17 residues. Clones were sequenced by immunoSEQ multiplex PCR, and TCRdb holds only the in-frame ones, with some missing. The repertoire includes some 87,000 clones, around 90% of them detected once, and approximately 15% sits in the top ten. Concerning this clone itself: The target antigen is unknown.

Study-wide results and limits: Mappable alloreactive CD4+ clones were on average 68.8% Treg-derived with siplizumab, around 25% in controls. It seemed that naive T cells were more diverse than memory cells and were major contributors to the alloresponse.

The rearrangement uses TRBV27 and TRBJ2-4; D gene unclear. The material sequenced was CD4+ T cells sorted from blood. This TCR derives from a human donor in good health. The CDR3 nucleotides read TGTGCCAGCAGCCCCCGGTGGGTCCCCATGGCCAAAAACATTCAGTACTTC. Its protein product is CASSPRWVPMAKNIQYF.